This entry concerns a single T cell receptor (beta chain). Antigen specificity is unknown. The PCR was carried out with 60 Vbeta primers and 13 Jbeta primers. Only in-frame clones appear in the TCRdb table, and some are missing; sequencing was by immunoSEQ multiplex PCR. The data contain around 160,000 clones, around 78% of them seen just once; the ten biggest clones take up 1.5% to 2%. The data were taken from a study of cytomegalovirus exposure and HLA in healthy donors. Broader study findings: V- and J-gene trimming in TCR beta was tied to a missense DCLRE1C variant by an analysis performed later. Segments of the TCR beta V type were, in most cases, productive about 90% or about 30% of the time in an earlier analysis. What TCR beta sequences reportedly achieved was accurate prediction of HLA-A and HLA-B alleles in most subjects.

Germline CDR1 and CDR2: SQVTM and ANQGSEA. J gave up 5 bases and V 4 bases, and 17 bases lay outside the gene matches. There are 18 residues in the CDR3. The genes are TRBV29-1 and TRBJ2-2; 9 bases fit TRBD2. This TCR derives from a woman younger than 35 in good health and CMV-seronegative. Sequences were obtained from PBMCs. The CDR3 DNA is TGCAGCGTTGCTGGTGGTTGGCGGGAGGGCCCGGGGACCGGGGAGCTGTTTTTT. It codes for CSVAGGWREGPGTGELFF.